The source of this TCR beta chain is a study of response to subunit inactivated influenza vaccine. General observations from the study: It was the authors' suggestion that each seasonal influenza vaccination recruits few new T cells.

MiXCR was run by TCRdb on the RT-PCR reads, yielding one entry per CDR3 protein. The table includes around 470,000 distinct CDR3 sequences, approximately 7.3% detected once. The table lists this clonotype with a few counts. Antigen unknown. This sequence was found in a man aged 50 to 75 who received an inactivated influenza vaccine. The sequencing used PBMCs from blood, collected less than 25 months after vaccination.

CDR3 residues: CASSFLGTSGRGYNEQFF. DNA of the CDR3: TGTGCCAGCAGTTTCCTGGGGACTAGCGGGAGGGGTTACAATGAGCAGTTCTTC. The genes are TRBV28 and TRBJ2-1, with 16 positions matching TRBD2. CDR1 and CDR2 (germline): MDHEN, SYDVKM. J lost 4 bases, V lost 3 bases, and 6 bases had no gene match. The CDR3 has 18 residues. The full variable domain, in which reference TRBV28 and TRBJ2-1 provide the parts outside the CDR3, is DVKVTQSSRYLVKRTGEKVFLECVQDMDHENMFWYRQDPGLGLRLIYFSYDVKMKEKGDIPEGYSVSREKKERFSLILESASTNQTSMYLCASSFLGTSGRGYNEQFFGPGTRLTVL.